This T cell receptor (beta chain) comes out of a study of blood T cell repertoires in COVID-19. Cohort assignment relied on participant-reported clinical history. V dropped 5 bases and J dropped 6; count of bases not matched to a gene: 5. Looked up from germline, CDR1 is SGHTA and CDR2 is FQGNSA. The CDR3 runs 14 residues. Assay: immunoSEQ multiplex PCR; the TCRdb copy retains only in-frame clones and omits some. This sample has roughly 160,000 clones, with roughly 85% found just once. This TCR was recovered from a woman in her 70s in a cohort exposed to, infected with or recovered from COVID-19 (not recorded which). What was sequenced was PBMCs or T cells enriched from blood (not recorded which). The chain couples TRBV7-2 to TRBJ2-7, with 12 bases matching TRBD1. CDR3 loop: CASSRDRGLGEQYF. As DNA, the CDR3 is TGTGCCAGCAGCCGGGACAGGGGGCTAGGCGAGCAGTACTTC. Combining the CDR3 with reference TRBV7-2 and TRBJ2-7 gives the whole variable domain GAGVSQSPSNKVTEKGKDVELRCDPISGHTALYWYRQSLGQGLEFLIYFQGNSAPDKSGLPSDRFSAERTGGSVSTLTIQRTQQEDSAVYLCASSRDRGLGEQYFGPGTRLTVT.